What follows are 27 T cell receptor beta chains derived from one specimen sequenced in a study of T cell responses to AZD1222 COVID-19 vaccine. Data came from immunoSEQ multiplex PCR; TCRdb stores just in-frame clones and leaves some out. The table shows tens of thousands of clones, with around 80% occurring only once. This sample comprised peripheral blood, obtained 28 days after the second AZD1222 dose. Receptor source: an adult who received the AZD1222 COVID-19 vaccine.

The V and J genes are TRBV28 and TRBJ1-5; D gene uncertain. V was cut by 2 bases and J by 9 bases, with 8 bases left in between. The germline V gene encodes CDR1 MDHEN and CDR2 SYDVKM. This CDR3 region has 12 residues. The CDR3 DNA reads TGTGCCAGCAGTTTAGAGGGTTTGCCCCAGCATTTT. Amino acid sequence: CASSLEGLPQHF. Supplemented by reference TRBV28 and TRBJ1-5, the full variable domain reads DVKVTQSSRYLVKRTGEKVFLECVQDMDHENMFWYRQDPGLGLRLIYFSYDVKMKEKGDIPEGYSVSREKKERFSLILESASTNQTSMYLCASSLEGLPQHFGDGTRLSIL.

The gene calls are TRBV5-6 and TRBJ2-3; TRBD2 matches 11 bases. The CDR3 consists of 15 residues. The V gene end was trimmed by 1 base and the J gene end by 3 bases; junction bases not matched to a gene: 1. Germline CDR1 reads SGHDT; CDR2 reads YYEEEE. CDR3 region: CASSLRLAGTDTQYF. CDR3 nucleotides: TGTGCCAGCAGCTTGCGACTAGCGGGGACAGATACGCAGTATTTT.

V usage is TRBV28 and J usage is TRBJ1-1; 9 nucleotides agree with TRBD1. This CDR3 has 14 amino acids. Germline V gene data show CDR1 as MDHEN and CDR2 as SYDVKM. Trimming took 9 bases from V and 6 from J; bases not matched to a gene: 11. The CDR3, as DNA: TGTGCCAGTACCCTGGGACAGGGAGAACCTGAAGCTTTCTTT. This sequence encodes CASTLGQGEPEAFF. Filled out from reference TRBV28 and TRBJ1-1, the complete variable domain reads DVKVTQSSRYLVKRTGEKVFLECVQDMDHENMFWYRQDPGLGLRLIYFSYDVKMKEKGDIPEGYSVSREKKERFSLILESASTNQTSMYLCASTLGQGEPEAFFGQGTRLTVV.

This clone was counted between two and nine times. This chain uses TRBV5-1 with TRBJ2-2; no reliable D call. The CDR3 extends over 10 amino acids. Deletions cut 4 bases from V and 6 bases from J, with 1 base between. Germline loops: CDR1 SGHRS, CDR2 YFSETQ. The CDR3 loop is CASSPGELFF. In DNA, the CDR3 is TGCGCCAGCAGCCCCGGGGAGCTGTTTTTT. Full variable domain (outside the CDR3, taken from reference TRBV5-1 and TRBJ2-2): KAGVTQTPRYLIKTRGQQVTLSCSPISGHRSVSWYQQTPGQGLQFLFEYFSETQRNKGNFPGRFSGRQFSNSRSEMNVSTLELGDSALYLCASSPGELFFGEGSRLTVL.

This clone was seen once. This chain uses TRBV4-2 with TRBJ1-3; D gene ambiguous. CDR1 is LGHNA, CDR2 YNFKEQ, per germline. The V end lost 1 base, the J end lost 3 bases, and 13 bases lay between the germline ends. The length of the CDR3 is 16 residues. CDR3 bases: TGTGCCAGCAGCCAAGCCAGGTCGCGGGGTGGAAACACCATATATTTT. As protein: CASSQARSRGGNTIYF.

This chain joins TRBV7-9 and TRBJ1-4; 8 nucleotides match TRBD1. The CDR3 sequence is 14 residues long. Looked up from germline, CDR1 is SEHNR and CDR2 is FQNEAQ (reference sequence). The ends lost 5 bases at V and 8 bases at J; junction bases unmatched: 7. Written as DNA, the CDR3 is TGTGCCAGCAGCCGTGGACAGGGACGAGAAAAACTGTTTTTT. Translation: CASSRGQGREKLFF.

The chain uses TRBV19 and TRBJ2-7; TRBD1 might be the D (5 bases). Germline V CDR1 and CDR2: LNHDA, SQIVND (reference sequence). The CDR3 runs to 13 residues. The V and J ends lost 4 bases and 0 bases respectively, with 7 bases between them. The CDR3 nucleotides are TGTGCCAGTAGTAGGGGCAACTCCTACGAGCAGTACTTC. Its translation is CASSRGNSYEQYF.

The chain employs TRBV10-1 and TRBJ1-1; 10 bases map to TRBD1. The germline V gene has CDR1 WNHNN and CDR2 SYGVQD (reference sequence). The CDR3 totals 15 residues. The ends lost 10 bases at V and 0 bases at J; junction bases unmatched: 8. CDR3 loop: CATRLGQGMNTEAFF. The DNA of the CDR3 is TGCGCCACCCGATTGGGACAGGGGATGAACACTGAAGCTTTCTTT.

The chain carries TRBV6-5 and TRBJ1-4; D not resolved. This CDR3 contains 12 residues. Trimming cost V 8 bases and J 8 bases, with 12 bases left between them. Germline V CDR1 and CDR2: MNHEY, SVGAGI. The CDR3 spells CASGVGREKLFF. CDR3 coding DNA: TGTGCCAGCGGGGTAGGCCGGGAAAAACTGTTTTTT.

This chain links TRBV19 with TRBJ1-4; weak D call: TRBD1 (5 bases). V lost 8 bases, J lost 0 bases, and 22 bases lay in between. CDR1 and CDR2 (germline): LNHDA, SQIVND (reference sequence). CDR3 length: 18 amino acids. The CDR3 here is CASSLPAQAVATNEKLFF. In DNA form, the CDR3 reads TGTGCCAGTTCCCTCCCCGCACAGGCCGTTGCAACTAATGAAAAACTGTTTTTT. Filled out from reference TRBV19 and TRBJ1-4, the complete variable domain reads DGGITQSPKYLFRKEGQNVTLSCEQNLNHDAMYWYRQDPGQGLRLIYYSQIVNDFQKGDIAEGYSVSREKKESFPLTVTSAQKNPTAFYLCASSLPAQAVATNEKLFFGSGTQLSVL.

The rearrangement uses TRBV7-2 and TRBJ1-1; D might be TRBD1 (5 bases). Germline V gene sequence: CDR1 SGHTA, CDR2 FQGNSA. CDR3 length: 14 amino acids. V dropped 5 bases and J dropped 0 bases, with 10 bases sitting between them. In DNA form, the CDR3 reads TGTGCCAGCAGCCGGGACTCTCTGAACACTGAAGCTTTCTTT. Protein sequence: CASSRDSLNTEAFF.

This chain uses TRBV3-1 (or the pseudogene TRBV3-2) with TRBJ1-4, with a tentative D call TRBD1 (5 bases). This CDR3 has 18 residues. From germline, CDR1 is LGHDT and CDR2 YNNKEL (reference sequence). The V end was cut by 2 bases, the J end by 3 bases, with 19 bases between. The CDR3 nucleotides are TGTGCCAGCAGCCAACAAATTTCGTCAGGGACCGCTAATGAAAAACTGTTTTTT. This translates into CASSQQISSGTANEKLFF.

V gene TRBV6-5 combines with J gene TRBJ1-2, with D unclear. Germline V gene data show CDR1 as MNHEY and CDR2 as SVGAGI. V lost 7 bases and J lost 6, with 12 bases in between. The CDR3 covers 12 residues. Here the CDR3 DNA reads TGTGCCAGCACTAATCCGACGGATGGCTACACCTTC. Translated, it gives CASTNPTDGYTF.

This chain connects TRBV12-5 to TRBJ1-3; D might be TRBD1 (6 bases). This CDR3 has 17 amino acids. V was shortened by 5 bases and J by 0 bases, with 17 bases between the two germline ends. CDR1 is LGHNT, CDR2 FRNRAP, per germline. DNA of the CDR3: TGTGCTAGTGGTGTACCCACCGACAGGAGCTCTGGAAACACCATATATTTT. Translation: CASGVPTDRSSGNTIYF. Variable domain in full (rest from reference TRBV12-5 and TRBJ1-3): DARVTQTPRHKVTEMGQEVTMRCQPILGHNTVFWYRQTMMQGLELLAYFRNRAPLDDSGMPKDRFSAEMPDATLATLKIQPSEPRDSAVYFCASGVPTDRSSGNTIYFGEGSWLTVV.

This clone was seen more than once but under ten times. The chain is built from TRBV30 and TRBJ1-2; tentatively, D is TRBD1 (6 bases). The CDR3 covers 13 residues. V was clipped by 8 bases and J by 7 bases, with 20 bases between them. CDR1 is GTSNPN, CDR2 SVGIG, per germline (reference sequence). The CDR3 region is CAGRTDRMGGYTF. In nucleotides, the CDR3 is TGTGCCGGACGGACTGACAGGATGGGTGGCTACACCTTC. The variable domain in full, completed from reference TRBV30 and TRBJ1-2, reads SQTIHQWPATLVQPVGSPLSLECTVEGTSNPNLYWYRQAAGRGLQLLFYSVGIGQISSEVPQNLSASRPQDRQFILSSKKLLLSDSGFYLCAGRTDRMGGYTFGSGTRLTVV.

This rearrangement joins TRBV2 to TRBJ2-2; D is possibly TRBD2 (6 bases). Deletions cut 7 bases from V and 6 bases from J, with 18 bases between. CDR1 and CDR2 from the germline V gene are SNHLY and FYNNEI. This CDR3 spans 15 amino acids. The CDR3 reads CASMGTAAGSGELFF. The CDR3, as DNA: TGTGCCAGCATGGGGACTGCAGCCGGATCCGGGGAGCTGTTTTTT. The whole variable domain, remainder taken from reference TRBV2 and TRBJ2-2, is EPEVTQTPSHQVTQMGQEVILRCVPISNHLYFYWYRQILGQKVEFLVSFYNNEISEKSEIFDDQFSVERPDGSNFTLKIRSTKLEDSAMYFCASMGTAAGSGELFFGEGSRLTVL.

The gene calls are TRBV11-2 and TRBJ2-5, with TRBD2 as a possible D gene (7 bases). CDR1 and CDR2 (germline): SGHAT, FQNNGV. Trimming stripped 2 bases from V and 2 bases from J, with 12 bases between. This CDR3 has 15 amino acids. This CDR3 is CASSLWSGTQETQYF. DNA of the CDR3: TGTGCCAGCAGCTTATGGAGCGGGACACAAGAGACCCAGTACTTC.

The V gene is TRBV28, the J gene TRBJ1-4; D gene unclear. Trimming shortened V by 2 bases and J by 6 bases, and 13 bases separated the two germline ends. CDR1 is MDHEN, CDR2 SYDVKM, per germline. The CDR3 has 15 amino acids. This CDR3 is CASSLSGSTYEKLFF. The CDR3 DNA reads TGTGCCAGCAGTTTAAGCGGATCGACGTATGAAAAACTGTTTTTT.

This chain uses TRBV19 with TRBJ2-7, with 9 bases lining up with TRBD1. Germline values: CDR1 LNHDA, CDR2 SQIVND (reference sequence). The CDR3 has 13 residues. V lost 8 bases, J lost 4 bases, and 6 bases stayed unmatched. The CDR3 DNA reads TGTGCCAGTGCGGACAGGGGTATTTACGAGCAGTACTTC. Its translation is CASADRGIYEQYF.

The chain carries TRBV5-4 and TRBJ1-2; TRBD1 is a possible D gene (5 bases). Germline values: CDR1 SGHNT, CDR2 YYREEE (reference sequence). This CDR3 comprises 14 residues. V lost 1 base, J lost 2 bases, and 9 bases lay in between. The CDR3 DNA reads as TGTGCCAGCAGCTTGATCGGGGGAAACTATGGCTACACCTTC. Protein: CASSLIGGNYGYTF. Looking up the rest from reference TRBV5-4 and TRBJ1-2 gives the full variable domain: ETGVTQSPTHLIKTRGQQVTLRCSSQSGHNTVSWYQQALGQGPQFIFQYYREEENGRGNFPPRFSGLQFPNYSSELNVNALELDDSALYLCASSLIGGNYGYTFGSGTRLTVV.

The chain links TRBV27 to TRBJ2-7; tentative D call: TRBD2 (6 bases). The CDR3 is 13 residues long. Looked up from germline, CDR1 is MNHEY and CDR2 is SMNVEV (reference sequence). V was shortened by 4 bases and J by 6 bases, with 13 bases between the two germline ends. The CDR3 nucleotides are TGTGCCAGCAGTTCCACACTAGCAACCGAGCAGTACTTC. This encodes CASSSTLATEQYF.

The gene calls are TRBV7-9 and TRBJ1-1; D possibly corresponds to TRBD1 (5 bases). The CDR3 is 12 residues long. CDR1 SEHNR and CDR2 FQNEAQ come from the germline V gene (reference sequence). Trimming took 5 bases from V and 5 from J, leaving 9 bases between them. For the CDR3, the DNA is TGTGCCAGCAGCCGAGGGGTGACTGAAGCTTTCTTT. Its translation: CASSRGVTEAFF.

This clone was observed a single time. J is TRBJ2-7 and V is TRBV11-2; D perhaps matches TRBD2 (6 bases). Trimming removed 1 base from V and 4 bases from J, with 11 bases in between. The CDR3 consists of 14 residues. Germline V gives CDR1 SGHAT, CDR2 FQNNGV. The CDR3 sequence is CASSLAGEGYEQYF. Here the CDR3 DNA reads TGTGCCAGCAGCTTAGCGGGGGAAGGGTACGAGCAGTACTTC.

The chain uses TRBV6-2 or TRBV6-3 and TRBJ1-2; D gene unclear. CDR1 is MNHEY and CDR2 is SVGEGT in the germline V gene. The CDR3 has 15 amino acids. The V end lost 6 bases, the J end lost 1 base, and 15 bases lay between the germline ends. As DNA, the CDR3 is TGTGCCAGCAGCCAAACCGTGACGTATAACTATGGCTACACCTTC. Protein: CASSQTVTYNYGYTF.

The rearrangement joins TRBV12-3 or TRBV12-4 to TRBJ1-2; D is undetermined. The CDR3 loop spans 11 amino acids. V dropped 6 bases and J dropped 8 bases, with 10 bases sitting between them. CDR3 amino acids: CASSPGWGYTF. CDR3 bases: TGTGCCAGCAGCCCCGGTTGGGGCTACACCTTC.

This clone was recorded once. This chain connects TRBV18 to TRBJ1-4; TRBD1 agrees at 7 bases. V lost 3 bases, J lost 3 bases, and 1 base stayed unmatched. The CDR3 length is 14 residues. Per the germline V gene, CDR1 is KGHSH and CDR2 is LQKENI. The CDR3 here is CASSPGQPNEKLFF. CDR3 bases: TGTGCCAGCTCACCGGGACAGCCTAATGAAAAACTGTTTTTT.

The chain employs TRBV7-2 and TRBJ2-4; D unclear. The V end was cut by 3 bases, the J end by 5 bases, with 11 bases between. Germline V gene sequence: CDR1 SGHTA, CDR2 FQGNSA. This CDR3 contains 14 residues. This chain's CDR3 is CASSLAGSQNIQYF. The CDR3 coding sequence is TGTGCCAGCAGCTTGGCTGGCAGCCAAAACATTCAGTACTTC.